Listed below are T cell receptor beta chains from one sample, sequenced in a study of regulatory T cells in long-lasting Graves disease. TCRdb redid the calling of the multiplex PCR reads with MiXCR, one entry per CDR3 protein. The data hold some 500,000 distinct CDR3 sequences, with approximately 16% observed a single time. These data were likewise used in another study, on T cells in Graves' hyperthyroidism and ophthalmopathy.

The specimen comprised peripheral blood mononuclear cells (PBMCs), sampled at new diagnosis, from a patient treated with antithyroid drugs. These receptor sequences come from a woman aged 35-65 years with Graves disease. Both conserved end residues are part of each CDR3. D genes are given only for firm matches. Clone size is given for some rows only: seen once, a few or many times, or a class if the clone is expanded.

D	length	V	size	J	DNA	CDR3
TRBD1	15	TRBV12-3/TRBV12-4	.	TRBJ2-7	TGTGCCAGCAGTTTATGGGACAGGGGAACCTACGAGCAGTACTTC	CASSLWDRGTYEQYF
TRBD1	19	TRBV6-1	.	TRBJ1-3	TGTGCCAGCAGCTTCCCCGGGACAGGGGCCTTCTACTCTGGAAACACCATATATTTT	CASSFPGTGAFYSGNTIYF
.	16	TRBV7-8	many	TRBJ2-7	TGTGCCAGCAGCTTGAGTATCGTTTTAGGGCTAAACGAGCAGTACTTC	CASSLSIVLGLNEQYF
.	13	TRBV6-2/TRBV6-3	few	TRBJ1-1	TGTGCCTCGAAGGACACACTGAACACTGAAGCTTTCTTT	CASKDTLNTEAFF
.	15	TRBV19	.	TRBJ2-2	TGTGCCAGTATTCAGGGGTCGTGGGGCACCGGGGAGCTGTTTTTT	CASIQGSWGTGELFF
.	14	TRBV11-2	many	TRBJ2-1	TGTGCCAGCAGCTTAGAGCGGATCTACAATGAGCAGTTCTTC	CASSLERIYNEQFF
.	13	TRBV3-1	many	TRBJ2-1	TGTGCCAGCAGCACGGGGCCCACGAATGAGCAGTTCTTC	CASSTGPTNEQFF
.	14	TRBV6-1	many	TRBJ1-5	TGTGCCAGCAGTGAGGTGGTAGGGGGTCAGCCCCAGCATTTT	CASSEVVGGQPQHF
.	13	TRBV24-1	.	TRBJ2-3	TGTGCCACCAGTGAACAGGGCCGGGATACGCAGTATTTT	CATSEQGRDTQYF
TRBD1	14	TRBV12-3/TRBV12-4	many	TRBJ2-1	TGTGCCAGCAGTCCTAGACAGGGCTACAATGAGCAGTTCTTC	CASSPRQGYNEQFF
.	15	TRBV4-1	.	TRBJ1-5	TGCGCCAGCAGCCTCCGACAGGTGATCAATCAGCCCCAGCATTTT	CASSLRQVINQPQHF
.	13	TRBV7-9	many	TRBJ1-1	TGTGCCAGCAGCTTATACGGATCCACTGAAGCTTTCTTT	CASSLYGSTEAFF
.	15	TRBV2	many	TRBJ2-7	TGTGCCAGCAGTATACAGGCCAGCCCTCATTGGGAGCAGTACTTC	CASSIQASPHWEQYF
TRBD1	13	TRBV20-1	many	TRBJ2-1	TGCAGTGCTAGAGACCCCGACAGGGTAGCGCAGTTCTTC	CSARDPDRVAQFF
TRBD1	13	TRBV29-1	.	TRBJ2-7	TGCAGCGCCATACAGGGGAGCAACCACGAGCAGTACTTC	CSAIQGSNHEQYF
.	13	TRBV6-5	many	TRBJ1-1	TGTGCCAGCAGTTACTCGGGTGGTAATGAAGCTTTCTTT	CASSYSGGNEAFF
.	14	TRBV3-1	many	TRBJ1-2	TGTGCCAGCAGCCAAGAATCGGGCCTCTATGGCTACACCTTC	CASSQESGLYGYTF
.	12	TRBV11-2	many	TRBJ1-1	TGTGCCAGCAGCGCAGGCTACACTGAAGCTTTCTTT	CASSAGYTEAFF
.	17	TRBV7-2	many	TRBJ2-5	TGTGCCAGCAGCTTAGCGCTGGGTTCCAACGCCCAAGAGACCCAGTACTTC	CASSLALGSNAQETQYF
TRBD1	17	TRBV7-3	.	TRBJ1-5	TGTGCCAGCAGCCGAGAGACAGGGGGATACGGCAATCAGCCCCAGCATTTT	CASSRETGGYGNQPQHF
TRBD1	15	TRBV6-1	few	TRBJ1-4	TGTGCCAGCAGTGAAGACAGGGGGAGTAGTGAAAAACTGTTTTTT	CASSEDRGSSEKLFF
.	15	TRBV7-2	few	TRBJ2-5	TGTGCCAGCAGCTTATCCGGGGGGCCTTGGGAGACCCAGTACTTC	CASSLSGGPWETQYF
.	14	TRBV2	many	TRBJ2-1	TGTGCCAGCAGTGAAACTCTCCGGGGAGATGAGCAGTTCTTC	CASSETLRGDEQFF
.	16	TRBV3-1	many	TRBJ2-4	TGTGCCAGCAGCCAAGACAGTAGGGTAGCTCGGAACATTCAGTACTTC	CASSQDSRVARNIQYF
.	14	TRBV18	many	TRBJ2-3	TGTGCCAGCTCACACCAGACTAGCACAGATACGCAGTATTTT	CASSHQTSTDTQYF
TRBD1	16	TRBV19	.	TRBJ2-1	TGTGCCAGTAGTGAAGGTGCGGGACAGGGGATCCACGAGCAGTTCTTC	CASSEGAGQGIHEQFF
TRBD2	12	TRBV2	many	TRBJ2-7	TGTGCCAGCACCGGGACTAACTACGAGCAGTACTTC	CASTGTNYEQYF
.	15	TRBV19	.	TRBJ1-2	TGTGCCAGTAGTATGGACGACATCATTAACTATGGCTACACCTTC	CASSMDDIINYGYTF
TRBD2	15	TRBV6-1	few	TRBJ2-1	TGTGCCAGCAGAACGGCGGGACTAGCGGGCCATGAGCAGTTCTTC	CASRTAGLAGHEQFF
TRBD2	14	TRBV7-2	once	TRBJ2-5	TGTGCCAGCATCGCTGGACTAGTCGGGGAGACCCAGTACTTC	CASIAGLVGETQYF
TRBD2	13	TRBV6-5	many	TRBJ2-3	TGTGCCAGCAGCTATCGGGGGGCAGATACGCAGTATTTT	CASSYRGADTQYF
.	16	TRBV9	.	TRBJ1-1	TGTGCCAGCAGCGCCGACGACCTCGGGGTGAACACTGAAGCTTTCTTT	CASSADDLGVNTEAFF
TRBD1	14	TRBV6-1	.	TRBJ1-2	TGTGCCACCCTACCCGGGACAGGGGGCTATGGCTACACCTTC	CATLPGTGGYGYTF
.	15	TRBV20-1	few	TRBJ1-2	TGCAGTGCTAGAGATATTAGGGGTTTTAACTATGGCTACACCTTC	CSARDIRGFNYGYTF
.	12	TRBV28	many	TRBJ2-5	TGTGCCAGCAAGGGCAACGAAGAGACCCAGTACTTC	CASKGNEETQYF
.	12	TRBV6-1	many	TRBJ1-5	TGTGCCATAAACAGGATCAATCAGCCCCAGCATTTT	CAINRINQPQHF
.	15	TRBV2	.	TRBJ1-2	TGTGCCAGCAGTGAATCTTTGCCGGGACTCTTTGGCTACACCTTC	CASSESLPGLFGYTF
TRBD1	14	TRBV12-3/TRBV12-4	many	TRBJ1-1	TGTGCCAGCAGTACGGGACAGGGCCGCTCAGAAGCTTTCTTT	CASSTGQGRSEAFF
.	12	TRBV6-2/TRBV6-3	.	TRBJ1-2	TGTGCCAGCAGTGAAGCCCGACCGGGCTACACCTTC	CASSEARPGYTF
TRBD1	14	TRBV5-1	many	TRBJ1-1	TGCGCCAGCACCGAAGGGGGCGGGAGTACTGAAGCTTTCTTT	CASTEGGGSTEAFF
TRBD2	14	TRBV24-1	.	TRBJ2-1	TGTGCCACCTCGGGCCGCGGGGGATACAATGAGCAGTTCTTC	CATSGRGGYNEQFF
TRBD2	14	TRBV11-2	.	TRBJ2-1	TGTGCCAGCAGCTTCAGCGGGGGGGGGCTTGAGCAGTTCTTC	CASSFSGGGLEQFF
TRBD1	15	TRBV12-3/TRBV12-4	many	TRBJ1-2	TGTGCCAGCAGTTCCGGACAGGGGGTTGTCTATGGCTACACCTTC	CASSSGQGVVYGYTF
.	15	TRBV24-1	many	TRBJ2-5	TGTGCCACCAGTGATTCACAACCGGGACGAGAGACCCAGTACTTC	CATSDSQPGRETQYF
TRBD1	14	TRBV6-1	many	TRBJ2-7	TGTGCCAGCAGGTCCTGGACAGGTTCCTACGAGCAGTACTTC	CASRSWTGSYEQYF
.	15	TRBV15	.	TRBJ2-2	TGTGCCACCAGCAAGCCTCTCCAGGGTACCGGGGAGCTGTTTTTT	CATSKPLQGTGELFF
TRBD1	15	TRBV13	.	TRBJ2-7	TGTACCAGCAGCTCCACTTCGGGACAGCGGTTCGAGCAGTACTTC	CTSSSTSGQRFEQYF
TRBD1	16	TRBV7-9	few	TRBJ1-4	TGTGCCAGCAGACCGGCGGGACAGGGGCAAGATGAAAAACTGTTTTTT	CASRPAGQGQDEKLFF
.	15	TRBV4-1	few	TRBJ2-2	TGCGCCAGCAGCCAGTTCAGGTTACGACCCGGGGAGCTGTTTTTT	CASSQFRLRPGELFF
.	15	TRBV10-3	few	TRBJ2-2	TGTGCCATCAGTCCGACGGATTCGAACACCGGGGAGCTGTTTTTT	CAISPTDSNTGELFF
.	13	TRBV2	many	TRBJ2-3	TGTGCCAGCAGTGAACAGGGAACAGATACGCAGTATTTT	CASSEQGTDTQYF
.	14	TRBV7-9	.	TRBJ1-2	TGTGCCAGCAGCCCGGGACATCCCAACTATGGCTACACCTTC	CASSPGHPNYGYTF